Listed below are T cell receptor beta chains from one sample, sequenced in a study of cytomegalovirus exposure and HLA in healthy donors. The method was immunoSEQ multiplex PCR; TCRdb's version includes in-frame clones alone and lacks a portion of them. In the table there are hundreds of thousands of clones, around 84% of which are singletons. Material: PBMCs. Every receptor here comes from a girl aged 2-9 years in good health and CMV-seronegative. Both conserved end residues are part of each CDR3. A D gene is named only where the DNA matches it firmly. A clone size is listed for some rows: how often the clone was seen (once, few, many), or a class if it is expanded.

J: TRBJ1-6; V: TRBV10-3; D: .; size: once; CDR3: CAISTQGLESPLHF; DNA: TGTGCCATCAGCACACAGGGTTTAGAATCACCCCTCCACTTT
J: TRBJ2-3; V: TRBV11-2; D: .; size: .; CDR3: CASSLAVTGAQYF; DNA: TGTGCCAGCAGCTTAGCCGTGACAGGTGCGCAGTATTTT
J: TRBJ2-7; V: TRBV7-9; D: TRBD2; size: .; CDR3: CASSLLGGIYEQYF; DNA: TGTGCCAGCAGCTTATTGGGGGGGATCTACGAGCAGTACTTC
J: TRBJ2-3; V: TRBV10-3; D: TRBD2; size: .; CDR3: CAISASSGSTDTQYF; DNA: TGTGCCATCAGTGCCTCTAGCGGGAGCACAGATACGCAGTATTTT
J: TRBJ2-6; V: TRBV25-1; D: TRBD2; size: once; CDR3: CASSAPWGGSSGANVLTF; DNA: TGTGCCAGCAGTGCCCCCTGGGGAGGGAGCTCTGGGGCCAACGTCCTGACTTTC
J: TRBJ1-1; V: TRBV6-5; D: .; size: once; CDR3: CASSPGGANTEAFF; DNA: TGTGCCAGCAGTCCCGGGGGGGCGAACACTGAAGCTTTCTTT
J: TRBJ2-3; V: TRBV12-5; D: .; size: once; CDR3: CASGLARGLQYF; DNA: TGTGCTAGTGGACTTGCAAGGGGCCTTCAGTATTTT
J: TRBJ2-7; V: TRBV10-2; D: TRBD2; size: .; CDR3: CASRSGSGASYEQYF; DNA: TGCGCCAGCAGGTCGGGTAGCGGGGCCTCCTACGAGCAGTACTTC
J: TRBJ1-1; V: TRBV6-1; D: .; size: .; CDR3: CASSSGTSRAFF; DNA: TGTGCCAGCAGTTCCGGGACATCTCGGGCTTTCTTT
J: TRBJ2-1; V: TRBV28; D: TRBD1; size: .; CDR3: CASSISDRGDEQFF; DNA: TGTGCCAGCAGTATCTCGGACAGGGGGGATGAGCAGTTCTTC
J: TRBJ1-1; V: TRBV6-1; D: .; size: .; CDR3: CASSQQVGRTEAFF; DNA: TGTGCCAGCAGTCAACAGGTCGGGCGCACTGAAGCTTTCTTT
J: TRBJ2-7; V: TRBV6-5; D: TRBD2; size: .; CDR3: CATRTSGRGDEQYF; DNA: TGTGCCACCAGGACTAGCGGAAGAGGGGACGAGCAGTACTTC
J: TRBJ2-3; V: TRBV11-3; D: TRBD2; size: .; CDR3: CASSALAGGEDTQYF; DNA: TGTGCCAGCAGCGCCCTAGCGGGAGGGGAAGATACGCAGTATTTT
J: TRBJ2-1; V: TRBV4-1; D: TRBD1; size: .; CDR3: CASSQVRGQGPFF; DNA: TGCGCCAGCAGCCAAGTTCGGGGACAGGGACCGTTCTTC
J: TRBJ1-4; V: TRBV7-9; D: TRBD1; size: .; CDR3: CSSSARGATNEKLFF; DNA: TGTTCCAGCAGCGCCAGGGGGGCAACTAATGAAAAACTGTTTTTT
J: TRBJ2-7; V: TRBV27; D: .; size: .; CDR3: CASSLRETYEQYF; DNA: TGTGCCAGCAGCCTGAGGGAAACCTACGAGCAGTACTTC
J: TRBJ2-1; V: TRBV19; D: TRBD2; size: .; CDR3: CASSRTSGNNEQFF; DNA: TGTGCCAGTAGTCGGACTAGCGGTAACAATGAGCAGTTCTTC
J: TRBJ1-2; V: TRBV7-9; D: TRBD1; size: .; CDR3: CASSFGTGENYGYTF; DNA: TGTGCCAGCAGCTTCGGGACAGGGGAAAACTATGGCTACACCTTC
J: TRBJ1-6; V: TRBV18; D: .; size: .; CDR3: CASSPQGKDNSPLHF; DNA: TGTGCCAGCTCACCGCAGGGAAAGGATAATTCACCCCTCCACTTT
J: TRBJ1-1; V: TRBV4-1; D: .; size: few; CDR3: CASSHPPRGGRPEAFF; DNA: TGCGCCAGCAGCCATCCACCGAGGGGGGGAAGACCTGAAGCTTTCTTT
J: TRBJ2-5; V: TRBV6-6; D: .; size: .; CDR3: CASSQTKVGAQYF; DNA: TGTGCCAGCAGTCAAACAAAGGTCGGGGCCCAGTACTTC
J: TRBJ2-3; V: TRBV6-5; D: TRBD2; size: .; CDR3: CASSYSGSGGADTQYF; DNA: TGTGCCAGCAGTTACTCGGGTAGCGGGGGGGCAGATACGCAGTATTTT
J: TRBJ2-1; V: TRBV7-3; D: TRBD1; size: .; CDR3: CASSFRDSTQEQFF; DNA: TGTGCCAGCAGCTTCCGGGACAGTACTCAGGAGCAGTTCTTC
J: TRBJ1-2; V: TRBV4-2; D: .; size: few; CDR3: CASSQQGLGYGYTF; DNA: TGTGCCAGCAGCCAACAGGGATTGGGGTATGGCTACACCTTC
J: TRBJ1-1; V: TRBV6-6; D: TRBD1; size: .; CDR3: CASSRDSGVNTEAFF; DNA: TGTGCCAGCAGTCGGGACAGTGGGGTGAACACTGAAGCTTTCTTT
J: TRBJ2-1; V: TRBV7-9; D: TRBD2; size: .; CDR3: CASSLAELAGGQNNEQFF; DNA: TGTGCCAGCAGCTTAGCGGAACTAGCGGGGGGGCAGAACAATGAGCAGTTCTTC
J: TRBJ2-3; V: TRBV7-9; D: TRBD2; size: .; CDR3: CASSFGTSGTWDTQYF; DNA: TGTGCCAGCAGCTTTGGGACTAGCGGGACGTGGGATACGCAGTATTTT
J: TRBJ1-1; V: TRBV10-3; D: TRBD1; size: .; CDR3: CAISTPTGWTNEAFF; DNA: TGTGCCATCAGCACCCCGACAGGGTGGACCAATGAAGCTTTCTTT
J: TRBJ1-5; V: TRBV5-1; D: .; size: .; CDR3: CASSLDGGRDQPQHF; DNA: TGCGCCAGCAGCTTGGACGGGGGACGGGATCAGCCCCAGCATTTT
J: TRBJ2-5; V: TRBV7-2; D: TRBD1; size: .; CDR3: CASSVQPTGGGKTQYF; DNA: TGTGCCAGCAGCGTACAGCCCACAGGGGGCGGAAAGACCCAGTACTTC
J: TRBJ2-3; V: TRBV27; D: TRBD1; size: .; CDR3: CASSLSMTGSTDTQYF; DNA: TGTGCCAGCAGTTTATCGATGACAGGGAGCACAGATACGCAGTATTTT